Sequencing of this T cell receptor beta chain was carried out in a study of blood T cells in healthy people across ages. With respect to this clonotype: The antigen is not known. The junction and the germline gene differ at one end; a read error may be behind it.

A sample-barcoded 5' primer and a J-beta primer mix were used in a second PCR of about 7 to 11 cycles. TCRdb recomputed calls from the 5' RACE reads with MiXCR, one row per CDR3 protein. The repertoire has 550,000 to 600,000 distinct CDR3 sequences, about 25% of them found once; the top ten carry about 18%. Study findings and constraints: Per million T cells, TCR beta diversity dropped roughly linearly as age increased.

The CDR3 runs to 14 residues. Looked up from germline, CDR1 is MNHEY and CDR2 is SMNVEV (reference sequence). The sample comprised blood. The sequence was obtained from a woman between 65 and 79 years old in good health. J is TRBJ1-2 and V is TRBV27, with D maybe TRBD1 (5 bases). The DNA of the CDR3 is TGTGCCAGCAGTCCACGTGGGGGGAACTATGGCTGCACCTTC. It codes for CASSPRGGNYGCTF.